This T cell receptor (beta chain) was identified during a study of blood T cell repertoires in COVID-19. Study in general: Whether acute or convalescent, the COVID-19 samples came from the United States, Italy and Spain. PBMCs, B-cell-depleted T cells, or T cells were the source of the cDNA or gDNA that made up the material.

Method: immunoSEQ multiplex PCR; TCRdb's copy keeps in-frame clones and lacks some. The sample holds almost 350,000 clones; about 90% are singletons and the top ten take 0.85% to 1.3%. Germline CDR1 reads WSHSY; CDR2 reads SAAADI. The CDR3 spans 12 residues. V shed 7 bases and J 6 bases; nucleotides not matched to a gene: 4. Cohort placement rested on clinical history that participants reported themselves. The origin of this receptor is a woman younger than 45 who had been exposed to COVID-19. The gene calls are TRBV10-2 and TRBJ1-1; TRBD1 aligns across 8 bases. Sequencing was done on a sample of PBMCs or T cells enriched from blood (not recorded which). The CDR3 bases are TGCGCCAGCACCGGGACAGGCGCTGAAGCTTTCTTT. It yields the protein CASTGTGAEAFF.